One and the same sample provided the 9 T cell receptor beta chains below, sequenced in a study of blood T cells in healthy people across ages. For the second PCR, which ran for roughly 7 to 11 cycles, a sample-barcoded 5' primer and a J-beta primer mix were used. Via MiXCR, TCRdb re-called the 5' RACE reads, giving one row per CDR3 protein. Of about 590,000 distinct CDR3 sequences listed, approximately 30% were seen once; the top ten hold roughly 14%. The sample taken for sequencing was blood. The receptors come from a woman of 80 years or more in good health.

The rearrangement links TRBV28 to TRBJ1-1; perhaps TRBD1 as D (6 bases). The CDR3 spans 14 residues. Germline V gene lookup returns CDR1 MDHEN and CDR2 SYDVKM. The germline V and J ends were trimmed by 2 bases and 7 bases, with 14 bases remaining between them. The CDR3: CASSLPTGRIEAFF. CDR3 nucleotides: TGTGCCAGCAGTTTACCAACAGGGCGTATTGAAGCTTTCTTT.

This clonotype was picked up a small number of times. A clone one base away is much larger, so this may be a read error. CDR3 residues: CARGGAVSGEQFF. CDR3 nucleotides: TGTGCCAGGGGGGGGGCGGTATCCGGTGAGCAGTTCTTC. The chain has TRBV7-2 and TRBJ2-1; perhaps TRBD2 as D (7 bases). Trimming stripped 9 bases from V and 9 bases from J, with 18 bases between. This CDR3 spans 13 amino acids. The germline V gene has CDR1 SGHTA and CDR2 FQGNSA.

This clonotype has ten or more counts. The chain links TRBV7-2 to TRBJ2-1, with D unresolved. The ends were cut back, 4 bases at V and 2 bases at J, with 12 bases in the middle. There are 15 residues in the CDR3. Looked up from germline, CDR1 is SGHTA and CDR2 is FQGNSA. CDR3 coding DNA: TGTGCCAGCAGCTCAGAGGTCGGAACCTACAATGAGCAGTTCTTC. Translation gives CASSSEVGTYNEQFF.

This clonotype was observed a few times. Being one base from a much bigger clone, this may be a read error. CDR3 coding DNA: TGTGCCAGCAGCTCGACCGGGACAGGTCGGGGTTTCTACACCTTC. Protein product: CASSSTGTGRGFYTF. The chain carries TRBV7-9 and TRBJ1-2; the match to TRBD1 covers 8 bases. This CDR3 is 15 amino acids long. Losses at the gene ends were 4 bases for V and 10 bases for J; bases not matched to a gene: 14. From germline, CDR1 is SEHNR and CDR2 FQNEAQ (reference sequence).

The CDR3 nucleotides are TGTGCCAGCAGTATAATTGGCGGGGGGCCCGATGAGCAGTTCTTC. Amino acids: CASSIIGGGPDEQFF. The rearrangement joins TRBV27 to TRBJ2-1, with 8 bases matching TRBD2. J was trimmed by 8 bases and V by 5 bases; bases with no gene match: 11. The CDR3 spans 15 residues. Germline-derived CDR1 and CDR2 are MNHEY and SMNVEV (reference sequence).

This clonotype was found a few times. A much larger clone differs from this one at a single base, so this may be a read error. This chain uses TRBV7-2 with TRBJ2-1; perhaps TRBD2 as D (5 bases). The end of the DNA is better explained by TRBJ2-7, so the J call may be wrong. From germline, CDR1 is SGHTA and CDR2 FQGNSA. This CDR3 comprises 15 residues. CDR3 protein: CASSLEVRAGNEQYF. The DNA for the CDR3 is TGTGCCAGCAGCCTTGAGGTCCGGGCCGGGAATGAGCAGTACTTC.

This clonotype appeared many times. The chain recombines TRBV12-3 or TRBV12-4 with TRBJ1-2; TRBD1 aligns across 7 bases. The CDR3 runs to 14 residues. Trimming removed 7 bases from V and 1 base from J; junction bases left unmatched: 6. CDR3 in DNA: TGTGCCAGCACTCCGGGACAGATTAACTATGGCTACACCTTC. Translating it yields CASTPGQINYGYTF.

In this sample, this clonotype turned up many times. V usage is TRBV29-1 and J usage is TRBJ1-5; no firm D call. The germline V gene encodes CDR1 SQVTM and CDR2 ANQGSEA. The CDR3 is made up of 13 amino acids. V dropped 6 bases and J dropped 2 bases, with 11 bases sitting between them. The chain's CDR3 is CSVETGRNQPQHF. CDR3 in DNA: TGCAGCGTAGAAACGGGCCGCAATCAGCCCCAGCATTTT.

This clonotype has more than one count but fewer than ten. The V call is TRBV6-2 or TRBV6-3, the J call TRBJ1-5; TRBD1 agrees at 7 bases. Germline trimming cut 2 bases from V and 6 bases from J; bases unmatched to any gene: 16. CDR1 is MNHEY and CDR2 is SVGEGT in the germline V gene. The CDR3 is made up of 18 amino acids. The chain's CDR3 is CASSYRDSSPKRGQPQHF. In DNA, the CDR3 is TGTGCCAGCAGTTACCGGGACAGTAGCCCCAAAAGGGGTCAGCCCCAGCATTTT.